These T cell receptor beta chains were read from a single sample in a study of Tregs in tolerant kidney transplant recipients. Clones were read by immunoSEQ multiplex PCR, and TCRdb kept only the in-frame ones, dropping some. The data contain about 5,000 clones, roughly 43% of them singletons. These receptors lack a known antigen. Specimen: CD8+ T cells from blood cultured with allogeneic cells. The receptors come from a human donor in good health. CDR3s include the opening cysteine and the closing phenylalanine or tryptophan. D genes are given only for firm matches. Only some rows state a clone size, as once, few, many or a class for expanded clones.

d_gene	v_gene	j_gene	abundance	CDR3aa	CDR3nt
.	TRBV28	TRBJ2-2	once	CASSPVGGRTGELFF	TGTGCCAGCAGCCCGGTCGGGGGGCGGACCGGGGAGCTGTTTTTT
.	TRBV6-6	TRBJ1-3	.	CASSFDPGTGNTIYF	TGTGCCAGCAGTTTCGATCCGGGAACTGGAAACACCATATATTTT
.	TRBV11-2	TRBJ2-3	few	CASSIGTHGDTQYF	TGTGCCAGCAGCATCGGGACACATGGAGATACGCAGTATTTT
TRBD2	TRBV9	TRBJ2-1	.	CASSLGLANEQFF	TGTGCCAGCAGCCTAGGACTAGCCAATGAGCAGTTCTTC
.	TRBV4-2	TRBJ2-7	few	CASSFDPSTYEQYF	TGTGCCAGCAGCTTCGACCCCTCCACCTACGAGCAGTACTTC
.	TRBV27	TRBJ2-1	medium-sized	CASCGDLSYNEQFF	TGTGCCAGCTGCGGGGACCTCTCCTACAATGAGCAGTTCTTC
.	TRBV11-2	TRBJ2-1	few	CASSPYSYNEQFF	TGTGCCAGCAGCCCGTACTCCTACAATGAGCAGTTCTTC
.	TRBV7-9	TRBJ1-1	medium-sized	CASSLEAEAFF	TGTGCCAGCAGCTTAGAGGCAGAAGCTTTCTTT
.	TRBV5-4	TRBJ2-7	medium-sized	CASSLDGLTTYEQYF	TGTGCCAGCAGCTTGGACGGCCTAACGACCTACGAGCAGTACTTC
TRBD2	TRBV7-8	TRBJ2-1	.	CASSLQSGGALVEQFF	TGTGCCAGCAGCTTACAGTCGGGGGGGGCCTTGGTTGAGCAGTTCTTC
.	TRBV5-1	TRBJ2-5	.	CASSLGVKIYQETQYF	TGCGCCAGCAGCTTGGGGGTAAAGATATACCAAGAGACCCAGTACTTC
.	TRBV7-3	TRBJ2-2	.	CASSLLGAGELFF	TGTGCCAGCAGCTTATTGGGGGCCGGGGAGCTGTTTTTT
TRBD1	TRBV4-2	TRBJ2-7	medium-sized	CASSQGTGWEIRQYF	TGTGCCAGCAGCCAGGGGACAGGATGGGAAATACGGCAGTACTTC
.	TRBV13	TRBJ1-1	.	CASSAPTAGANTEAFF	TGTGCCAGCAGCGCTCCCACCGCGGGCGCCAACACTGAAGCTTTCTTT
.	TRBV30	TRBJ2-7	.	CAWSGGTNYEQYF	TGTGCCTGGAGTGGGGGGACAAACTACGAGCAGTACTTC
.	TRBV7-2	TRBJ2-1	.	CASSLLQSNEQFF	TGTGCCAGCAGCTTACTGCAGAGCAATGAGCAGTTCTTC
.	TRBV7-3	TRBJ2-1	.	CASSLLQSNEQFF	TGTGCCAGCAGCTTACTGCAGAGCAATGAGCAGTTCTTC
.	TRBV7-9	TRBJ2-7	.	CASSPPDSGYEQYF	TGTGCCAGCAGCCCCCCAGACAGCGGGTACGAGCAGTACTTC
TRBD2	TRBV4-3	TRBJ2-7	.	CASSQGLAGVNEQYF	TGCGCCAGCAGCCAAGGGCTAGCGGGAGTAAACGAGCAGTACTTC
.	TRBV4-3	TRBJ2-7	few	CASSQVPPRSYEQYF	TGCGCCAGCAGCCAAGTTCCACCGCGATCCTACGAGCAGTACTTC
.	TRBV19	TRBJ1-1	once	CASSIWGKTEAFF	TGTGCCAGTAGTATCTGGGGTAAAACTGAAGCTTTCTTT
.	TRBV11-3	TRBJ2-2	.	CASSLDDSAGELFF	TGTGCCAGCAGCTTAGACGATTCGGCCGGGGAGCTGTTTTTT
TRBD1	TRBV4-1	TRBJ1-2	large	CASSQVIGSQGDYGYTF	TGCGCCAGCAGCCAAGTCATTGGCTCGCAGGGGGACTATGGCTACACCTTC
.	TRBV2	TRBJ2-1	.	CASSEYWGKVEQFF	TGTGCCAGCAGTGAATACTGGGGAAAGGTTGAGCAGTTCTTC
.	TRBV5-1	TRBJ2-3	few	CASSLASGGTDTQYF	TGCGCCAGCAGCTTGGCCTCGGGGGGCACAGATACGCAGTATTTT
.	TRBV27	TRBJ2-7	medium-sized	CASSFGGRYEQYF	TGTGCCAGCAGTTTTGGGGGGAGGTACGAGCAGTACTTC
TRBD1	TRBV6-5	TRBJ1-1	.	CASSGDRTGRPEAFF	TGTGCCAGCAGTGGAGACCGGACAGGGAGGCCTGAAGCTTTCTTT
.	TRBV10-3	TRBJ2-3	.	CAISTRDKDTDTQYF	TGTGCCATCAGTACCCGGGACAAGGACACAGATACGCAGTATTTT
TRBD1	TRBV4-3	TRBJ1-5	large	CASSQEWTGRRPQHF	TGCGCCAGCAGCCAAGAGTGGACAGGGCGGAGGCCCCAGCATTTT
TRBD2	TRBV7-3	TRBJ2-3	.	CASSLAGGPTDTQYF	TGTGCCAGCAGCTTAGCGGGGGGTCCCACAGATACGCAGTATTTT
TRBD2	TRBV15	TRBJ2-7	.	CATSGGLAGSNYEQYF	TGTGCCACCAGCGGTGGACTAGCGGGATCAAATTACGAGCAGTACTTC
TRBD1	TRBV6-5	TRBJ2-7	.	CASSYLDRVPEQYF	TGTGCCAGCAGTTACTTGGACAGGGTCCCCGAGCAGTACTTC
.	TRBV5-1	TRBJ2-7	.	CASSFDPSTYEQYF	TGTGCCAGCAGCTTCGACCCCTCCACCTACGAGCAGTACTTC
.	TRBV27	TRBJ2-7	few	CASAPGSSYEQYF	TGTGCCAGCGCGCCAGGGAGCTCCTACGAGCAGTACTTC
.	TRBV29-1	TRBJ1-2	few	CSVKFGVGGYGYTF	TGCAGCGTCAAATTCGGGGTTGGTGGCTATGGCTACACCTTC
.	TRBV19	TRBJ2-6	.	CASRFRPGRSSGANVLTF	TGTGCCAGTAGGTTCCGACCAGGGAGAAGCTCTGGGGCCAACGTCCTGACTTTC
.	TRBV4-1	TRBJ1-1	medium-sized	CASSQGVEAFF	TGCGCCAGCAGCCAAGGGGTCGAAGCTTTCTTT
.	TRBV29-1	TRBJ1-1	.	CSGTGITEAFF	TGCAGCGGAACAGGGATCACTGAAGCTTTCTTT
.	TRBV6-6	TRBJ2-2	once	CAGSYSRGTGELFF	TGTGCCGGCAGTTACTCTAGGGGTACCGGGGAGCTGTTTTTT
.	TRBV7-9	TRBJ1-2	medium-sized	CASSYRAFYGYTF	TGTGCCAGCAGCTACCGGGCCTTCTATGGCTACACCTTC
.	TRBV9	TRBJ1-1	once	CASSSGPNTEAFF	TGTGCCAGCAGCTCGGGCCCCAACACTGAAGCTTTCTTT